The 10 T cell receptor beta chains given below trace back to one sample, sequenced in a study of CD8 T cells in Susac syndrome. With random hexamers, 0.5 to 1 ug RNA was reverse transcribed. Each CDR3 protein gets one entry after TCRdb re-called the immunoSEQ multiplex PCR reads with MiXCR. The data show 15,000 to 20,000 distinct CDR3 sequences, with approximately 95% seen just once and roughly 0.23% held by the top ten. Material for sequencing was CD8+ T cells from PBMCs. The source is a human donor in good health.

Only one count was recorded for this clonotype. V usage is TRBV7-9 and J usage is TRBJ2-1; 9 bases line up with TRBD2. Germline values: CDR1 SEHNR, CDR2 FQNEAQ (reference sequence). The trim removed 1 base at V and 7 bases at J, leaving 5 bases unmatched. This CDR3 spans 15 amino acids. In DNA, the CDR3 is TGTGCCAGCAGCTTAGTAGCGGGAGAGTATAATGAGCAGTTCTTC. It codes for CASSLVAGEYNEQFF.

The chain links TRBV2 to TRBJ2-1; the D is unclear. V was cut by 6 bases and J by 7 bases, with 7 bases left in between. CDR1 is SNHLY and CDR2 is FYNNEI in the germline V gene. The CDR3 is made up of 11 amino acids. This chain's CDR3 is CASSPPNEQFF. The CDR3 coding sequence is TGTGCCAGCAGCCCCCCTAATGAGCAGTTCTTC.

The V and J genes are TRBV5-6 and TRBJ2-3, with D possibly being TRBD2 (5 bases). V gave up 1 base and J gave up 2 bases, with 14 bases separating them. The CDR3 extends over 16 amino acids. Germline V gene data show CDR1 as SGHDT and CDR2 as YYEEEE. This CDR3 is CASSLLALTSTDTQYF. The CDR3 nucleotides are TGTGCCAGCAGCTTGCTAGCCTTAACCTCCACAGATACGCAGTATTTT.

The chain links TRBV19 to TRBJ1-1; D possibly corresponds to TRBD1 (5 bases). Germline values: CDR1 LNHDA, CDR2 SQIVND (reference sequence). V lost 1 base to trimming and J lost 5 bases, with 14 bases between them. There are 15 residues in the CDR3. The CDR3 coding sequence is TGTGCCAGTAGTATAGGGGAGACAGCGCTTACTGAAGCTTTCTTT. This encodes CASSIGETALTEAFF. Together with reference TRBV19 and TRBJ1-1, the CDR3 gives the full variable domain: DGGITQSPKYLFRKEGQNVTLSCEQNLNHDAMYWYRQDPGQGLRLIYYSQIVNDFQKGDIAEGYSVSREKKESFPLTVTSAQKNPTAFYLCASSIGETALTEAFFGQGTRLTVV.

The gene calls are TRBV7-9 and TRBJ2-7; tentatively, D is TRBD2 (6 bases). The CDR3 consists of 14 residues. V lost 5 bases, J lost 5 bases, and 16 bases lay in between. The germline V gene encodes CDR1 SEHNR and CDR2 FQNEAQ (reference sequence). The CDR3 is CASSPGGTDDEQYV. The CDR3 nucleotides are TGTGCCAGCAGCCCAGGCGGGACGGACGACGAGCAGTACGTC.

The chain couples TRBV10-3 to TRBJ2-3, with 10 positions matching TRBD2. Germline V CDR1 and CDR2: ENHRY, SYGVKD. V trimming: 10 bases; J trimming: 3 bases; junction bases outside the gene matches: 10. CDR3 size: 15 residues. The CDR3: CATSALAGDTDTQYF. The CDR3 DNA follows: TGTGCCACCTCGGCCCTAGCGGGAGATACAGATACGCAGTATTTT.

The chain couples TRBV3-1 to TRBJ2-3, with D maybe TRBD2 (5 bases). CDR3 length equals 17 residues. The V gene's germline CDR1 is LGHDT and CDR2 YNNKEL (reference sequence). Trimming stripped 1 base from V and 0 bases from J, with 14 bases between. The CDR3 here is CASSQGEAVVSTDTQYF. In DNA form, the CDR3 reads TGTGCCAGCAGCCAAGGTGAAGCGGTGGTTAGCACAGATACGCAGTATTTT.

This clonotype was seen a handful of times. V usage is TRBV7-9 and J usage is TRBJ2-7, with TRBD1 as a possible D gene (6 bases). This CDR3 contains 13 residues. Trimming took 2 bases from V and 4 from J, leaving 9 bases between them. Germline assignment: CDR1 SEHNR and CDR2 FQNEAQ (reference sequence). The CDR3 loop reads CASSLPTGYEQYF. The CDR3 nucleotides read TGTGCCAGCAGCTTACCTACAGGGTACGAGCAGTACTTC. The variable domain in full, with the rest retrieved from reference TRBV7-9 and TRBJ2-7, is DTGVSQNPRHKITKRGQNVTFRCDPISEHNRLYWYRQTLGQGPEFLTYFQNEAQLEKSRLLSDRFSAERPKGSFSTLEIQRTEQGDSAMYLCASSLPTGYEQYFGPGTRLTVT.

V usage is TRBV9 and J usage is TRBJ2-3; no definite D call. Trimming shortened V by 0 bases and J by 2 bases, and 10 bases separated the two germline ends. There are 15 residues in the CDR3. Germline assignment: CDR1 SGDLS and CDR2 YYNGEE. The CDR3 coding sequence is TGTGCCAGCAGCGTAGCTGGTAGCTCCACAGATACGCAGTATTTT. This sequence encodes CASSVAGSSTDTQYF.

The CDR3 sequence: CASSPGTSGSNEQFF. CDR3 nucleotides: TGTGCCAGCAGTCCCGGGACTAGCGGGAGCAATGAGCAGTTCTTC. J is TRBJ2-1 and V is TRBV27; 14 nucleotides match TRBD2. The CDR3 has 15 amino acids. The V segment lost 5 bases and the J segment 6 bases; nucleotides outside the gene matches: 3. CDR1 and CDR2 (germline): MNHEY, SMNVEV (reference sequence).